This record covers a single T cell receptor (beta chain). Its specificity is not known. Profiled with immunoSEQ multiplex PCR; TCRdb holds only in-frame clones, not every one. The data contain 140,000 to 150,000 clones, over 90% of them singletons. CDR3 length equals 15 residues. The V gene's germline CDR1 is SGDLS and CDR2 YYNGEE. The ends were cut back, 4 bases at V and 7 bases at J, with 20 bases in the middle. The data derive from a study of T cell responses to AZD1222 COVID-19 vaccine. The wider study: Whether given at about 4 or about 12 weeks, second doses were pooled. Regarding the study as a whole: Along spike, vaccine-associated CD4 TCRs were found throughout, with dominance at 160-218 and 743-854. Rises in breadth and depth of Spike-specific TCRs came after two AZD1222 doses. Nearly half of unique spike-specific TCRs reportedly avoided B.1.351 and B.1.1.7 mutated regions.

The chain uses TRBV9 and TRBJ1-2; tentative D call: TRBD1 (6 bases). The clonotype originates from an adult in good health. Source: peripheral blood, taken on day 0 of AZD1222 vaccination. CDR3 region: CASSPVTGLSFGYTF. DNA for the CDR3: TGTGCCAGCAGCCCCGTCACAGGGTTGTCGTTTGGCTACACCTTC.